What follows describes a single T cell receptor (beta chain). This specimen comes from a study of blood T cell repertoires in COVID-19. Overall study context: Acute-phase and convalescent COVID-19 samples originated in the United States, Italy and Spain. In each case, the material was cDNA or gDNA derived from T cells, B-cell-depleted T cells, or PBMCs.

V gave up 0 bases and J gave up 8 bases; unmatched junction bases: 2. Per germline, CDR1 MGHDK and CDR2 SYGVNS. CDR3 length equals 15 residues. As handled by the study authors: Estimated nucleated cell counts came from reference gene primer amplification. Method: immunoSEQ multiplex PCR; TCRdb's copy keeps in-frame clones and lacks some. V, J and clone size derive from that table, while D and trimming were established from the DNA sequence. The table shows over 200,000 clones, with roughly 78% occurring only once. The material sequenced was peripheral blood. The J gene is TRBJ2-3, the V gene TRBV25-1; 13 bases line up with TRBD2. The receptor's source is a woman in her forties with acute or convalescent COVID-19. The CDR3 is CASSEYTSGGGTQYF. The CDR3 coding sequence is TGTGCCAGCAGTGAATATACTAGCGGGGGGGGTACGCAGTATTTT.